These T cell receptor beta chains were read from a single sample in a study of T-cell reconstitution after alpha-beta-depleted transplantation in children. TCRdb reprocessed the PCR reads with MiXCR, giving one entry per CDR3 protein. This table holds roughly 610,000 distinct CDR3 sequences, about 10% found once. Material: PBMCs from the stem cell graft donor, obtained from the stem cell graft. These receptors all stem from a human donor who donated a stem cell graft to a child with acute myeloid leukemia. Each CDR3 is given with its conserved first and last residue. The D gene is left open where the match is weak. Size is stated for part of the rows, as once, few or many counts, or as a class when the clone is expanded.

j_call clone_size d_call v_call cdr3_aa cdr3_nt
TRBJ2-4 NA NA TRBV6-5 CASSYSKGSGQAKNIQYF TGTGCCAGCAGTTACTCGAAAGGCTCAGGCCAAGCCAAAAACATTCAGTACTTC
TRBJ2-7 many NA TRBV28 CASSFRVYEQYF TGTGCCAGCAGTTTTCGGGTTTACGAGCAGTACTTC
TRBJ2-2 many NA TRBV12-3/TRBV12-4 CASTTNPGINTGELFF TGTGCCAGCACCACAAACCCGGGAATTAACACCGGGGAGCTGTTTTTT
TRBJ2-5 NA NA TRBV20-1 CSGSWGETQYF TGCAGTGGTTCTTGGGGGGAGACCCAGTACTTC
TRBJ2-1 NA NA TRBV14 CASSQDPDHNEQFF TGTGCCAGCAGCCAAGATCCAGACCACAATGAGCAGTTCTTC
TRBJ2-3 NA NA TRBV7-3 CASSLSPPDTQYF TGTGCCAGCAGCTTATCCCCGCCAGATACGCAGTATTTT
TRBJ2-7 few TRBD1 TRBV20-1 CSASAGTGALYEQYF TGCAGTGCTAGTGCCGGGACAGGGGCCCTCTACGAGCAGTACTTC
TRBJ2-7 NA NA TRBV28 CASKRDTSYEQYF TGTGCCAGCAAAAGAGACACGTCGTACGAGCAGTACTTC
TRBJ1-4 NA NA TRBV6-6 CASSTPAGLKLFF TGTGCCAGCAGTACCCCCGCAGGTTTAAAACTGTTTTTT
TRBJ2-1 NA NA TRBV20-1 CSAGRGISYNEQFF TGCAGTGCGGGGAGAGGGATCTCCTACAATGAGCAGTTCTTC
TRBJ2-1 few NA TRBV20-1 CSASSGTSLVEQFF TGCAGTGCATCCTCCGGGACCTCCCTCGTGGAGCAGTTCTTC
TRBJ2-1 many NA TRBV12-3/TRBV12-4 CASSSSLQGEQFF TGTGCCAGCAGTTCGTCCTTACAGGGTGAGCAGTTCTTC
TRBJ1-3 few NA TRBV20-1 CSAVPGGLNTIYF TGCAGTGCCGTCCCCGGGGGACTTAACACCATATATTTT
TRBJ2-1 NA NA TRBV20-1 CSARKEGQRQYEQFF TGCAGTGCTAGAAAGGAAGGACAGCGGCAATATGAGCAGTTCTTC
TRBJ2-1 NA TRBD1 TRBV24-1 CATKDRGVDEQFF TGTGCCACCAAGGACAGGGGGGTCGATGAGCAGTTCTTC
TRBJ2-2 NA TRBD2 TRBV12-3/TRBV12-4 CTSCLSPREGILTGELFF TGTACCAGCTGTTTGAGTCCGAGGGAGGGGATCCTCACCGGGGAGCTGTTTTTT
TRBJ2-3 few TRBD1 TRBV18 CASSQSGGIGTDTQYF TGTGCCAGCTCACAATCAGGGGGCATCGGCACAGATACGCAGTATTTT
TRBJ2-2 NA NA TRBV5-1 CASSPGGLTGELFF TGCGCCAGCAGCCCCGGTGGACTCACCGGGGAGCTGTTTTTT
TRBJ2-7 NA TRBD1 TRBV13 CASSSDTGGSEQYF TGTGCCAGCAGCTCAGACACAGGGGGCTCCGAGCAGTACTTC
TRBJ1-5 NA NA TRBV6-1 CASSRGHNQPQHF TGTGCCAGCTCGCGGGGCCACAATCAGCCCCAGCATTTT
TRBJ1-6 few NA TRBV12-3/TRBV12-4 CASSPDRPQLGSPLHF TGTGCCAGCAGTCCCGACAGGCCCCAGTTGGGCTCACCCCTCCACTTT
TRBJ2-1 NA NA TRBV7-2 CASSLNSPTSYNEQFF TGTGCCAGCAGTTTAAACTCCCCCACCTCCTACAATGAGCAGTTCTTC
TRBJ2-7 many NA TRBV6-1 CASTARLRDEQYF TGTGCCAGCACTGCGAGATTGAGGGACGAGCAGTACTTC
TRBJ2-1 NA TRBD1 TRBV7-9 CASSWSGGQGDHNEQFF TGTGCCAGCAGCTGGTCTGGTGGACAGGGGGATCACAATGAGCAGTTCTTC
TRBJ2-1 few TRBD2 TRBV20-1 CCGQGLAGGSYNEQFF TGCTGTGGCCAGGGACTAGCGGGAGGGTCCTACAATGAGCAGTTCTTC
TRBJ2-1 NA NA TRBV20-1 CSARGMGGVYNEQFF TGCAGTGCCCGAGGGATGGGCGGGGTTTACAATGAGCAGTTCTTC
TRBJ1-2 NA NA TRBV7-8 CASRPRGGPVSYGYTF TGTGCCAGCCGCCCTAGGGGGGGTCCTGTGAGCTATGGCTACACCTTC
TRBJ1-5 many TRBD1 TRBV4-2 CASSQSGQGNQPQHF TGTGCCAGCAGCCAGTCGGGACAGGGGAATCAGCCCCAGCATTTT
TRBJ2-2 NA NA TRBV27 CASHQIGGAGELFF TGTGCCAGCCACCAGATAGGCGGGGCCGGGGAGCTGTTTTTT
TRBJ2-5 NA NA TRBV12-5 CASAPKGDGETQYF TGTGCTAGTGCCCCGAAGGGTGACGGGGAGACCCAGTACTTC
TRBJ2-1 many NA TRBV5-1 CASSLGAASYNEQFF TGCGCCAGCAGCTTGGGCGCGGCTTCCTACAATGAGCAGTTCTTC
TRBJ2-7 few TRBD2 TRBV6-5 CASSYSRLADEQYF TGTGCCAGCAGTTACTCACGACTAGCGGACGAGCAGTACTTC
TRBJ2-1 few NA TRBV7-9 CASSLLIGRGYNEQFF TGTGCCAGCAGCTTATTAATAGGTAGAGGTTACAATGAGCAGTTCTTC
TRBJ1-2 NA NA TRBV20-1 CSASPGSVYGYTF TGCAGTGCTAGTCCAGGCTCAGTCTATGGCTACACCTTC
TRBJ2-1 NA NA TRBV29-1 CSVHGTPRESYNEQFF TGCAGCGTTCACGGGACTCCCAGAGAGTCCTACAATGAGCAGTTCTTC
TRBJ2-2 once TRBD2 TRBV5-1 CASSSRGAGELFF TGCGCCAGCAGCTCGCGGGGGGCCGGGGAGCTGTTTTTT
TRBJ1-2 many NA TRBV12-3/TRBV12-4 CASTTGLGYGYTF TGTGCCAGCACCACGGGCCTGGGCTATGGCTACACCTTC
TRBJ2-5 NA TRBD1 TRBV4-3 CASSQARQGVLETQYF TGCGCCAGCAGCCAAGCAAGACAGGGGGTATTGGAGACCCAGTACTTC
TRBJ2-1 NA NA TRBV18 CASSPPEVLGREQFF TGTGCCAGCTCACCACCGGAGGTTTTAGGACGGGAGCAGTTCTTC
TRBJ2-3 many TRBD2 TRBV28 CAVPNSGSTDTQYF TGTGCCGTCCCAAATAGCGGGAGCACAGATACGCAGTATTTT